Listed here is a single T cell receptor beta chain. Only healthy Caucasians were enrolled as donors. These data are taken from a study of identical twins. This CDR3 region has 15 residues. Deletions cut 1 base from V and 1 base from J, with 10 bases between. Germline values: CDR1 LGHNA, CDR2 YSLEER. TCRdb reanalysed the 5' RACE reads using MiXCR and keeps one entry per CDR3 protein. This sample carries hundreds of thousands of distinct CDR3 sequences, 15% to 20% of them seen once, and the ten largest clones take around 12%. This sample also belongs to another study, concerning T cells expressing NK-cell markers. From that study: Several of the experiments relied on an anti-gamma-delta TCR antibody so that only alpha-beta TCR T cells were sorted.

What was sequenced was PBMCs. This rearrangement joins TRBV4-3 to TRBJ2-5; D is undetermined. This clonotype originated in a woman under 30 in good health. CDR3 bases: TGCGCCAGCAGCCAAGGGCTGACCATCCAAGAGACCCAGTACTTC. It yields the protein CASSQGLTIQETQYF.